This TCR beta chain was captured by sequencing in a study of cytomegalovirus exposure and HLA in healthy donors (dated by TCRdb to the late 2010s). In terms of the full investigation: In an earlier analysis of roughly 500 of the donors, less than 350 Gb of sequence data and 90 million to 120 million unique TCR beta sequences from 150 million to 200 million T cells were reported. An early release covering around 630 HLA-typed donors comprised about 320 gigabases of sequencing data and roughly 86 million unique TCR sequences. The study aimed to test whether signatures of past pathogen exposure could be identified by cataloging public T cell receptors. HLA typing included class I and class II loci at four-digit resolution. Typing coverage differed by locus: A, B, C, DRB1 and DQB1 were typed in roughly 620-640 donors, DQA1 in roughly 510, DPA1 in 600 to 610, and DPB1 in roughly 470. Four or five DR-DQ haplotypes were treated as single units for association and clustering because of strong linkage in the cohort. To predict cytomegalovirus infection status, the study combined high-throughput TCR immunosequencing, statistical association of individual TCRs with disease status, and machine learning. In an earlier analysis of roughly 540 of the donors, high-throughput TCR beta sequencing was used to judge whether each TCR beta V gene segment behaved as functional or pseudogenic. Among some 410 genotyped donors of the cohort, an average of roughly 240,000 unique TCR beta nucleotide sequences were sequenced per donor, roughly 18% of them non-productive. Donor age, sex, ethnicity and CMV serostatus were collected together with the repertoire data. Of the roughly 400 genotyped donors, roughly 85% fell in the genetic ancestry cluster associated with self-reported Caucasian donors. A later genetic analysis used genome-wide SNP genotypes for about 60% of the roughly 700 donors, treating that subset as a discovery cohort. Besides the first cohort of roughly 640 subjects, a separate validation cohort made up of 90 to 150 different subjects was used. Rather than using new phenotypic data, the later analysis identified candidate immune exposures from TCR beta sequences and from how often those sequences occurred across donors. In a later analysis, previously published TCR beta repertoires from some 640 donors were re-analyzed and high-resolution HLA genotyping was added so that TCR occurrence patterns could be studied. Every discovery cohort repertoire had been produced on one sequencing platform. The study used immunosequencing to profile the T cell repertoires of hundreds of subjects and linked those repertoires to cytomegalovirus serostatus. Points the paper makes about the study in general: In both the original and validation cohorts, the classifier was reported to diagnose cytomegalovirus status with high specificity and sensitivity. A later analysis reported that several top co-occurrence clusters appeared linked to parvovirus B19, influenza, CMV and Epstein-Barr virus. Across donors, most TCR sequences were observed very rarely, whereas some public TCRs were present in many individuals. Sequencing depth was assumed to be roughly uniform across donors in the presence/absence analyses, though that assumption may not hold. Correlated functional status among segregating V segments might be attributable to linkage disequilibrium, but an unknown experimental factor could not be ruled out. The 87-base-pair reads could not distinguish some IMGT-functional V segments, including TRBV6-2 and TRBV6-3, so those segments were excluded. The cohort was sequenced for TCR beta chains only, and without alpha or paired-chain data the features that could be detected were limited. In a later analysis, HLA-associated TCR beta chains showed more clonal expansion and lower generation probabilities than non-associated chains that were equally common. According to a later analysis, TCR association rates differed among HLA loci, with DRB1 alleles showing the most associated TCRs and HLA-C alleles showing the fewest. HLA typing was unavailable for some donors at each locus, so association tests used only the typed subset. In a later genetic analysis, a missense DCLRE1C variant was associated with V-gene and J-gene trimming of TCR beta chains, and the association was replicated in an independent cohort. A later analysis associated about 17,000 TCR beta sequences with specific HLA alleles at a false discovery rate of 0.05. Strong co-occurrence of HLA alleles, especially DR and DQ, made assigning TCR associations to individual alleles difficult. A further reported finding was that TCR beta sequences accurately predicted the HLA-A and HLA-B alleles for most subjects in the first cohort. The sequencing pipeline was judged likely to have produced a cluster of highly shared sequence variants as a technical artifact. In a later genetic analysis, fewer N-insertions in productive TCRs were reported among donors in an Asian-associated ancestry cluster than the roughly 700-donor mean. In an earlier analysis of around 600 of the donors, most TCR beta V segments were observed in productive rearrangements about 87% or about 30% of the time, broadly matching IMGT annotations. The authors suggested that the approach could potentially be extended to other disease states and immunological phenotypes. Three of the identified cytomegalovirus-associated TCR beta chains were confirmed in vitro to be specific for cytomegalovirus antigens. Immune exposure information for the cohort was limited to CMV serostatus. In a later analysis, most CMV-associated TCR beta chains were found to appear HLA-restricted, with HLA associations seemingly driven largely by CMV exposure. Because counts were too low, more than 15 rarely observed V segments, including chromosome 9 orphons, were left out of the earlier analysis of about 620 of the donors. In the study, roughly 160 TCR beta chains were listed as associated with cytomegalovirus.

From a lookup of the germline V gene, CDR1 and CDR2 are SGHRS and YFSETQ. Trimming takes 2 bases off V and 6 bases off J; junction bases not matched to a gene: 7. The CDR3 has 14 amino acids, counting the end cysteine and phenylalanine. The entry retains the CDR3 DNA only, 42 bases that are in frame from base 1. In its sample, this clone was seen a few times. There is no known antigen for this receptor. It has no much larger one-base neighbor in the sample; base qualities were not kept. The library was obtained by the immunoSEQ multiplex PCR assay. For the multiplex PCR, a mixture combining 60 forward primers for TCR Vbeta segments and 13 reverse primers for TCR Jbeta segments was used. The CDR3 region of rearranged TCR beta genes was amplified from genomic DNA by a multiplex PCR assay. The amplified TCR beta libraries were sequenced on the Illumina HiSeq System as 87-base-pair reads. The authors processed their data as follows. A later analysis tallied 70 million to 100 million unique TCR beta chains across the 666 repertoires, and about 12 million of those chains were shared by two or more donors. To remove PCR and sequencing errors, raw reads were error-corrected and collapsed into unique sequences using a nearest-neighbor algorithm that merged closely related sequences. Alignment of CDR3 sequences to IMGT reference sequences was used to assign V, D and J gene segments. Each retained sequence needed at least a six-nucleotide match to both a V gene segment and a J gene segment. Rearrangements were called productive when the CDR3 lacked stop codons and stayed in frame with V and J; all others were non-productive. CDR3 was defined according to IMGT convention as the region running from the second conserved V-encoded cysteine to the conserved J-encoded phenylalanine. The earlier analysis of 587 of the donors excluded any sequence lacking an unambiguous match to a single V gene segment. An earlier analysis of 450 to 650 of the donors called V segments functional above 56.7% productive rearrangements and segregating when the between-donor standard deviation exceeded 5%. A statistical classification framework was built to diagnose cytomegalovirus status from the catalog of TCR beta chain sequences. A later analysis assigned V and J genes by comparing TCR nucleotide sequences with IMGT/GENE-DB human TR gene sequences. Using the TCRdist pipeline, a later analysis assigned CDR3 sequences along with most-parsimonious VDJ recombination scenarios. In a later analysis, each TCR beta chain was defined by its CDR3 amino acid sequence together with its V-gene family, and reads without a unique V-gene family were excluded. To address suspected cross-contamination and a sequencing artifact, a later analysis removed over 500 highly shared, low-generation-probability nucleotide sequences. A later analysis calculated a clonal expansion index for each public chain from normalized within-repertoire ranks of inferred template counts. Generation probabilities in a later analysis came from a VDJ recombination model fitted to out-of-frame rearrangements, and those results were checked against IGoR. A later analysis scored TCR-TCR, TCR-HLA and TCR-CMV co-occurrence with hypergeometric tests, applying a repertoire-size bias correction to TCR pairs. To estimate false discovery rates, a later analysis permuted the HLA or CMV assignments 20 times. In a later analysis, co-occurring TCRs were grouped using DBSCAN, and TCRdist sequence similarity was added for clustering within HLA-allele-positive subsets. Repertoires with fewer than 30,000 or more than 120,000 public chains, plus five repertoires with anomalous nucleotide sharing, were excluded from co-occurrence clustering. TCRdb provides this immuneACCESS table in a form limited to in-frame rearrangements. Some clones are lacking; in checked studies, under half of them reflect an unresolved V gene, and why the rest are absent is not known. The D gene and trimming were derived from the DNA, and the V and J assignments and clone size from that table. Recorded for this sample are fewer than 250,000 clones; about 83% of them occurred a single time. Of the sample, over 1.1% is held by the ten largest clones.

In total, approximately 690 healthy bone marrow donors made up the cohort. Cohort members were all nominally healthy when sampled, although unrecorded immune exposures were likely present. The donor tested CMV seronegative and was one of the 352 seronegative cohort members. Each donor provided a peripheral blood sample, and peripheral blood mononuclear cells were used for TCR beta sequencing. Genomic DNA was extracted from the blood cell samples with the Qiagen DNeasy Blood Extraction Kit. The chain is encoded by TRBV5-1 joined to TRBJ1-1; 7 central bases correspond to TRBD1. The sequenced sample consisted of PBMCs. The sequence derives from a girl aged 5 to 17 in good health and CMV-seronegative. The CDR3 corresponds to CASSLTGVSAEAFF. The nucleotide sequence reads TGCGCCAGCAGCTTAACAGGGGTTTCTGCTGAAGCTTTCTTT. Reference TRBV5-1 and TRBJ1-1 genes cover what lies past the CDR3, so the full variable domain is KAGVTQTPRYLIKTRGQQVTLSCSPISGHRSVSWYQQTPGQGLQFLFEYFSETQRNKGNFPGRFSGRQFSNSRSEMNVSTLELGDSALYLCASSLTGVSAEAFFGQGTRLTVV.